One sample yielded the 10 T cell receptor beta chains listed below, sequenced in a study of T-cell memory formation after mild COVID-19. TCRdb re-called the 5' RACE reads with MiXCR, one entry per CDR3 protein. The sample yields about 130,000 distinct CDR3 sequences, approximately 15% seen once. The sequenced sample consisted of PBMCs or a T cell subset sorted from them (not recorded which). These TCRs come from a man aged 18 to 30 who had mild COVID-19 (a few samples of this study predate the infection). Cell type and time point are not known.

The table lists this clonotype with a few counts. The chain employs TRBV7-3 and TRBJ1-1, with D tentatively TRBD1 (6 bases). Per the germline V gene, CDR1 is SGHTA and CDR2 is FQGTGA. With 5 bases removed from V and 7 bases from J, the gap between germline ends came to 11 bases. The CDR3 runs 12 residues. CDR3 protein: CASSIQGGEAFF. CDR3 coding DNA: TGTGCCAGCAGCATACAGGGTGGTGAAGCTTTCTTT. Based on the CDR3 plus reference TRBV7-3 and TRBJ1-1, the full variable domain is GAGVSQTPSNKVTEKGKYVELRCDPISGHTALYWYRQSLGQGPEFLIYFQGTGAADDSGLPNDRFFAVRPEGSVSTLKIQRTERGDSAVYLCASSIQGGEAFFGQGTRLTVV.

V usage is TRBV6-5 and J usage is TRBJ2-5; unclear D gene. Germline values: CDR1 MNHEY, CDR2 SVGAGI. V was pared by 6 bases and J by 5 bases, with 10 bases between. This CDR3 is 12 amino acids long. The DNA of the CDR3 is TGTGCCAGCAGGGCCAATTGGGAGACCCAGTACTTC. Translating gives CASRANWETQYF.

This clonotype has a handful of counts. The chain links TRBV5-6 to TRBJ1-1, with a possible D match to TRBD1 (6 bases). This CDR3 spans 14 amino acids. Deletions cut 3 bases from V and 4 bases from J, with 13 bases between. Per the germline V gene, CDR1 is SGHDT and CDR2 is YYEEEE. CDR3: CASSSRGRGTEAFF. The CDR3, as DNA: TGTGCCAGCAGCTCCAGGGGAAGAGGCACTGAAGCTTTCTTT. Based on the CDR3 plus reference TRBV5-6 and TRBJ1-1, the full variable domain is DAGVTQSPTHLIKTRGQQVTLRCSPKSGHDTVSWYQQALGQGPQFIFQYYEEEERQRGNFPDRFSGHQFPNYSSELNVNALLLGDSALYLCASSSRGRGTEAFFGQGTRLTVV.

This clonotype was seen only a few times. V gene TRBV4-1 combines with J gene TRBJ1-6; 12 positions agree with TRBD1. The germline gives CDR1 MGHRA, CDR2 YSYEKL. The CDR3 spans 17 residues. V lost 1 base and J lost 10; bases outside the gene matches: 8. Here the CDR3 reads CASSQARDRGRRSPLHF. DNA for the CDR3: TGCGCCAGCAGCCAAGCCCGGGACAGGGGGCGCAGGTCACCCCTCCACTTT.

A few counts support this clonotype. The CDR3 reads CASSLQGMIAEAFF. Here the CDR3 DNA reads TGTGCCAGCAGCTTACAGGGGATGATCGCTGAAGCTTTCTTT. The chain couples TRBV7-9 to TRBJ1-1; tentative D call: TRBD1 (6 bases). Germline V gene data show CDR1 as SEHNR and CDR2 as FQNEAQ (reference sequence). The germline V and J ends were trimmed by 2 bases and 6 bases, with 13 bases remaining between them. The CDR3 consists of 14 residues.

The rearrangement links TRBV12-3 or TRBV12-4 to TRBJ2-1; no clear D. V was pared by 1 base and J by 5 bases, with 12 bases between. The length of the CDR3 is 15 residues. This CDR3 reads CASSLERASDNEQFF. The CDR3 region has the DNA TGTGCCAGCAGTTTAGAGCGAGCCTCGGACAATGAGCAGTTCTTC.

This clonotype is a singleton in its sample. Here the CDR3 reads CASSRTGRFNYGYTF. In nucleotides, the CDR3 is TGTGCCAGCAGTCGGACAGGGAGGTTTAACTATGGCTACACCTTC. The chain has TRBV6-6 and TRBJ1-2; 8 positions match TRBD1. The germline V gene has CDR1 MNHNY and CDR2 SVGAGI (reference sequence). The CDR3 sequence is 15 residues long. The junction had 6 bases not matched to a gene; V was cut back by 5 bases and J by 1 base.

In this sample, this clonotype turned up a few times. The chain employs TRBV20-1 and TRBJ2-3; either TRBD1 or TRBD2 may supply D (6 bases each). The germline CDR1 and CDR2 sequences are DFQATT and SNEGSKA (reference sequence). CDR3 length: 14 residues. With 4 bases removed from V and 6 bases from J, the gap between germline ends came to 17 bases. CDR3 residues: CSAKFGGPVDTQYF. In nucleotides, the CDR3 is TGCAGTGCTAAATTTGGGGGGCCTGTCGATACGCAGTATTTT.

The chain couples TRBV7-2 to TRBJ1-1; possibly TRBD1 for D (5 bases). CDR3 size: 15 residues. V was clipped by 3 bases and J by 5 bases, with 16 bases between them. Germline loops: CDR1 SGHTA, CDR2 FQGNSA. DNA of the CDR3: TGTGCCAGCAGCTTGGGCCCCCAGGGAGTGACTGAAGCTTTCTTT. It encodes CASSLGPQGVTEAFF. The full variable domain, its missing parts supplied by reference TRBV7-2 and TRBJ1-1, is GAGVSQSPSNKVTEKGKDVELRCDPISGHTALYWYRQSLGQGLEFLIYFQGNSAPDKSGLPSDRFSAERTGGSVSTLTIQRTQQEDSAVYLCASSLGPQGVTEAFFGQGTRLTVV.

This sequence joins TRBV11-2 and TRBJ2-7, with TRBD1 identical over 7 bases. CDR1 SGHAT and CDR2 FQNNGV come from the germline V gene. With V trimmed by 1 base and J by 3 bases, 3 bases remained unmatched. The CDR3 has 14 amino acids. Here the CDR3 reads CASSLGGGGYEQYV. The CDR3 coding sequence is TGTGCCAGCAGCTTAGGAGGGGGCGGCTACGAGCAGTACGTC.